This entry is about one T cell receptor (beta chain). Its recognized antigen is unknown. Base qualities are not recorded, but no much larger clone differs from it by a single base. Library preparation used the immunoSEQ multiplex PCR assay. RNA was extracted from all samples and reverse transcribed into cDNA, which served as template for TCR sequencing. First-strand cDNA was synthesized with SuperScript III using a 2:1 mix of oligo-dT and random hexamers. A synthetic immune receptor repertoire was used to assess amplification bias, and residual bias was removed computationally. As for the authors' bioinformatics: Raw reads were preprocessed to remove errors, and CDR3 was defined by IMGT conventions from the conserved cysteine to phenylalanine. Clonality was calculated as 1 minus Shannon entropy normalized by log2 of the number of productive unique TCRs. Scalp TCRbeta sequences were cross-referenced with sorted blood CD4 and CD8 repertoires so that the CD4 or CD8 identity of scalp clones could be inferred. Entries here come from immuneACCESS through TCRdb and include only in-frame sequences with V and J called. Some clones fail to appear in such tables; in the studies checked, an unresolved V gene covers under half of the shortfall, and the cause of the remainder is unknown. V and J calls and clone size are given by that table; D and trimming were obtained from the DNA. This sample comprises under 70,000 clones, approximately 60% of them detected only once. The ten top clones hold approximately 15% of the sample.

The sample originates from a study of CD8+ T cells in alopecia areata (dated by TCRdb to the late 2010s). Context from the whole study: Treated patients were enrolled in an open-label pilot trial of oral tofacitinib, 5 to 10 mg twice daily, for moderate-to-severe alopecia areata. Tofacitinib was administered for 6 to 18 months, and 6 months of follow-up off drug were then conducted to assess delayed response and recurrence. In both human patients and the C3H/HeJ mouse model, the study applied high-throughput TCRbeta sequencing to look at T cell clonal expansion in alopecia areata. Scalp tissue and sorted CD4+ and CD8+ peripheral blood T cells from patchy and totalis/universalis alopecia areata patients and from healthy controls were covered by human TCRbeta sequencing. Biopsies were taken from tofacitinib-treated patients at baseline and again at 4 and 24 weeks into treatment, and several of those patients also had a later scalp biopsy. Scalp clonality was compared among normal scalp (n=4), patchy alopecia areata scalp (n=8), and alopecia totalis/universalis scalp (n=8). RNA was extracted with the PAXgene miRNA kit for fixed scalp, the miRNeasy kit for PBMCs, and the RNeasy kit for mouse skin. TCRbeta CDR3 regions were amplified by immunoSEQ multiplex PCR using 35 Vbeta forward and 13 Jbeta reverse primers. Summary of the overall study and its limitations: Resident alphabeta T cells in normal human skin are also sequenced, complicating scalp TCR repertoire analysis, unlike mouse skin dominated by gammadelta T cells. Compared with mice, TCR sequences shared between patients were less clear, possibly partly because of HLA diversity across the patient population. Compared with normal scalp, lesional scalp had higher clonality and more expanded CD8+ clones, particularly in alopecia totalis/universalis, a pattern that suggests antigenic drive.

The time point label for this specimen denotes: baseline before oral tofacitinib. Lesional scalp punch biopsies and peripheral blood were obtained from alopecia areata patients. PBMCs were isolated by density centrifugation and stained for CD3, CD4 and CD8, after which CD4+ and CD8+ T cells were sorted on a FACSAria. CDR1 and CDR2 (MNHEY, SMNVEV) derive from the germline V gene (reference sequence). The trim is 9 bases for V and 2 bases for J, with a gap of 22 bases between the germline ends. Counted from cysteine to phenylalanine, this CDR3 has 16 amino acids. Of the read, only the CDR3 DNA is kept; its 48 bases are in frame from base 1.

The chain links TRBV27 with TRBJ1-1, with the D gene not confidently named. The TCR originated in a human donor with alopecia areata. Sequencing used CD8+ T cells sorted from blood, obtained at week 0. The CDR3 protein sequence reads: CASPPAYVTRNTEAFF. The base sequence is TGTGCCAGTCCCCCCGCTTACGTCACCAGAAACACTGAAGCTTTCTTT.